A single sample gave rise to the 2 T cell receptor beta chains below, sequenced in a study of tumor-infiltrating lymphocytes in primary liver carcinoma. The template, roughly 550 ng total RNA, yielded TCR beta cDNA made with a constant-region primer. Nested multiplex PCR, run for three rounds with slightly modified ARM-PCR, yielded TCR beta libraries. Rounds one and two of PCR, each of about 10 cycles, were primed with TRBV1-TRBV30 forward primers and a C-beta reverse primer. Using its own MiXCR run on the multiplex PCR reads, TCRdb lists one record per CDR3 protein. Found here are just under 45,000 distinct CDR3 sequences, around 70% of them singletons; the top ten hold about 18%. Bulk tissue was left unsorted, and RNA and DNA were co-extracted from 20-30 mg of it. Sequenced sample: liver tumor tissue from sampling region 2. Stated subset: tumor region T2, inferior pole. All receptors come from a middle-aged man with primary liver carcinoma and hepatitis B virus infection.

In the case of this clonotype: Its ends do not fully match the called genes, so a read error is possible. This chain links TRBV28 with TRBJ2-7, with 12 bases fitting TRBD2. This CDR3 has 14 amino acids. The germline V gene encodes CDR1 MDHEN and CDR2 SYDVKM. CDR3 sequence: CVILAGGSSYEQYF. The CDR3 DNA sequence: TGTGTCATCCTAGCGGGAGGGAGCTCCTACGAGCAGTATTTC.

Remarks on this clonotype: At one end, the junction sequence differs from germline, possibly due to a read error. The CDR3 DNA is TGTGCCTGGAGTGGCCTAAATCCGGGGGGGGGCTCCAATGAGCAGTCCTTC. The encoded protein is CAWSGLNPGGGSNEQSF. The rearrangement uses TRBV30 and TRBJ2-1; 8 nucleotides agree with TRBD2. CDR3 length: 17 residues. From germline, CDR1 is GTSNPN and CDR2 SVGIG (reference sequence).